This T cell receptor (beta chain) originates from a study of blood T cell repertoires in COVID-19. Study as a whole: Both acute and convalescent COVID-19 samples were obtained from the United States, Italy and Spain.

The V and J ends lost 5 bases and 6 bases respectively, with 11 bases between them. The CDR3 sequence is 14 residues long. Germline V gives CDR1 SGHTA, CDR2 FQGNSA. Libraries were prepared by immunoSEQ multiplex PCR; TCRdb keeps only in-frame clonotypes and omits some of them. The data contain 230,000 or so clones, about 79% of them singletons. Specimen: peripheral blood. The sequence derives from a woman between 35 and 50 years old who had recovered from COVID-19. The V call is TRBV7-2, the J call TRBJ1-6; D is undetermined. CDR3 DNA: TGTGCCAGCAGCCCCACTCTAAGTAATTCACCCCTCCACTTT. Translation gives CASSPTLSNSPLHF. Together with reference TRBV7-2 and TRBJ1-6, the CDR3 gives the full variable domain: GAGVSQSPSNKVTEKGKDVELRCDPISGHTALYWYRQSLGQGLEFLIYFQGNSAPDKSGLPSDRFSAERTGGSVSTLTIQRTQQEDSAVYLCASSPTLSNSPLHFGNGTRLTVT.